This TCR beta chain derives from a study of PD-L1 blockade in urothelial cancer (dated by TCRdb to the late 2010s). About the study as a whole: Every patient began therapy in about 2014 and was given atezolizumab 1,200 mg intravenously every 3 weeks. Somatic, immune and clinical correlates of response to PD-L1 blockade with atezolizumab in urothelial cancer were the focus of an exploratory multi-omic analysis. Durable clinical benefit was defined as a progression-free survival longer than 6 months, and TCR features were additionally tested against progression-free survival and overall survival. Some 29 patients had pretreatment blood TCR-seq, around 25 had at least one posttreatment blood collection, and around 25 had tumor TCR-seq. Pretreatment tumor samples, along with matched peripheral blood serially collected before and after atezolizumab treatment, were subjected to TCR sequencing. An ECOG performance status of 0 or 1 was recorded for the patients, and 0 to 3 prior chemotherapy regimens had been received by the patients. About 10 patients achieved durable clinical benefit and approximately 20 did not. In the same patients, whole exome sequencing and RNA sequencing of pretreatment tumors were performed in addition to TCR sequencing. About nine tenths of the roughly 29 patients were identified as males with urothelial cancer of bladder origin, and a prior smoking history was reported by 18 of 29 patients. Blood samples were analyzed at two time points: 3 weeks after treatment start (second dose) and 6 weeks after treatment start. Blood samples gave a median of around 140,000 T cells and approximately 81,000 unique TCRs, with a median clonality of around 0.08.

Results the study describes overall, beyond this receptor: Because the sample size was small (n ≈ 31) and many exploratory analyses were performed, the results are intended to be hypothesis-generating. A pretreatment peripheral blood TCR clonality below the median was linked to improved progression-free and overall survival. Greater expansion of tumor-associated TCR clones in peripheral blood 3 weeks after the start of treatment was observed in patients with durable benefit (n of about 20, p = 0.022).

To estimate absolute template abundance from read counts, synthetic TCR analog templates were spiked into each PCR. The immunoSEQ assay was used to amplify TCRbeta CDR3 regions from genomic DNA with bias-controlled V and J gene primers. Sequencing of rearranged TCRbeta segments was performed at approximately 20X coverage. Concerning the study's data processing: Clustering was used to correct sequencing errors, and CDR3s were annotated against IMGT so that V, D and J genes could be assigned. Only productive TCRbeta rearrangements were used in downstream analyses, excluding out-of-frame or stop-codon sequences. To compute clonality, Shannon entropy was normalized by the log of the number of unique productive sequences and then subtracted from one. Fisher's exact test with Benjamini-Hochberg correction, at a threshold of adjusted p below 0.01, was used to find clones that differed between time points or between blood and tumor. Sourced from immuneACCESS, this table was stored by TCRdb with only in-frame sequences that have V and J called. A share of the clones is absent; for the studies checked, an unresolved V gene accounts for under half, and the remainder has no known explanation. The DNA was the basis for D and trimming; V, J and clone size are from that table. The sample table records around 45,000 clones; around 89% of these occur just once. The biggest ten clones account for about 14% of the sample.

The cohort comprised 25 to 30 patients with locally advanced or metastatic urothelial carcinoma treated at Memorial Sloan Kettering on a trial protocol. Peripheral blood mononuclear cells were collected from each patient pretreatment and during treatment, giving between 1 and 8 total time points per patient. The Qiagen DNeasy Blood extraction kit was used to purify genomic DNA from total PBMCs and tumor samples. Collected pretreatment and during treatment, PBMCs were isolated and stored as previously described. V is cut back by 5 bases and J by 7 bases, with 8 bases in the junction unmatched. The germline V gene (reference sequence) yields SEHNR for CDR1 and FQNEAQ for CDR2. The CDR3 spans 14 residues, from the cysteine through the phenylalanine. Only the CDR3 DNA stays, 42 bases, in frame from base 1. A note on this clone: Its antigen target is currently unknown. One base away there is no much larger clone; base qualities are not given.

The rearranged chain carries TRBV7-9 and TRBJ2-1; TRBD1 matches 7 bases in the middle. This receptor was identified in a woman aged 55-70 years with urothelial cancer. The sample in question was PBMCs, obtained around atezolizumab (anti-PD-L1) treatment. The DNA reads TGTGCCAGCAGCACGTGGACAGGAGATAATGAGCAGTTCTTC. This translates into CASSTWTGDNEQFF.